The source of this T cell receptor (beta chain) is a study of blood T cell repertoires in COVID-19. As for the study in general: From T cells, B-cell-depleted T cells, or PBMCs came the material, which was cDNA or gDNA.

CDR3 length: 16 amino acids. Original analysis: How many nucleated cells were present was estimated from reference gene primer amplification. Sequenced by immunoSEQ multiplex PCR; TCRdb stores in-frame clones only, minus some. V, J and clone size are those of that table, while D and trimming were read from the DNA. The sample has 100,000 or so clones, around 85% seen once. What was sequenced was peripheral blood. The V gene is TRBV21-1, the J gene TRBJ2-5; whether TRBD1, the table's D call, matches the DNA was not checked. TRBV21-1 is tagged as a pseudogene. The sequence derives from a woman aged 65 to 85 with active or convalescent COVID-19. In nucleotides, the CDR3 is TGTGCCAGCAGTCAAAGGACAGAAAAGTACCAAGAGACCCAGTACTTC. Encoded protein: CASSQRTEKYQETQYF.